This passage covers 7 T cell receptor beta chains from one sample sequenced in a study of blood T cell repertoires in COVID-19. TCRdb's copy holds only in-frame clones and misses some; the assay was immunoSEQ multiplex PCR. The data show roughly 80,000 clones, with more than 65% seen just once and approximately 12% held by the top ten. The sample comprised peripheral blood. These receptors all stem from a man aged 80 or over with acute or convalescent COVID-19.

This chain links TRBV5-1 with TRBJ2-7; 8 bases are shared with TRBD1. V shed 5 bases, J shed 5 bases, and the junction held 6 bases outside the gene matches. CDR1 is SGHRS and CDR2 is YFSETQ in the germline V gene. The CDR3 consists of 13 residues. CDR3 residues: CASRPQGGHEQYF. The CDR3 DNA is TGCGCCAGCAGGCCACAGGGGGGCCACGAGCAGTACTTC.

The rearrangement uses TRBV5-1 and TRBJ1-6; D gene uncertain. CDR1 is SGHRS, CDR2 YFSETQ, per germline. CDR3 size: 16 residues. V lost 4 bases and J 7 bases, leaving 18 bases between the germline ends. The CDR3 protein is CASSLRSSQNNSPLHF. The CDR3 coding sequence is TGCGCCAGCAGCCTCAGGTCCTCACAGAACAATTCACCCCTCCACTTT.

The CDR3 is CASSPRQNNYGYTF. The DNA of the CDR3 is TGTGCCAGCAGCCCTCGACAGAATAACTATGGCTACACCTTC. The chain uses TRBV3-1 (or the pseudogene TRBV3-2) and TRBJ1-2; a possible D gene is TRBD1 (5 bases). The germline V and J ends were trimmed by 4 bases and 1 base, with 10 bases remaining between them. Germline loops: CDR1 LGHDT, CDR2 YNNKEL (reference sequence). There are 14 residues in the CDR3.

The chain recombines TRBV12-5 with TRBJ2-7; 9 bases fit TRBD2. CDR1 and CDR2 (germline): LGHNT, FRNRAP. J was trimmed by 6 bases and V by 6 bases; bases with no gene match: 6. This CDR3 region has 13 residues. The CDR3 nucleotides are TGTGCTAGTGGCCCCGCGGGGGGGGGCGAGCAGTACTTC. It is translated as CASGPAGGGEQYF.

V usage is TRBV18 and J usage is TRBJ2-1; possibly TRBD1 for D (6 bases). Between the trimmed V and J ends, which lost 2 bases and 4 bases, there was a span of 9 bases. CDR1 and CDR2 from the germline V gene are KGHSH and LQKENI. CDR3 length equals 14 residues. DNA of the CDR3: TGTGCCAGCTCACCAATCACAGGGTACAATGAGCAGTTCTTC. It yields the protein CASSPITGYNEQFF.

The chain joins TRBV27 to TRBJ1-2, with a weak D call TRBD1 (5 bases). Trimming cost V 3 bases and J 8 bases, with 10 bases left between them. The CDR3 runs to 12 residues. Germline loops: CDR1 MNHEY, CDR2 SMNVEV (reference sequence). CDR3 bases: TGTGCCAGCAGTTTCAAGGGGATGGGCTACACCTTC. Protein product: CASSFKGMGYTF.

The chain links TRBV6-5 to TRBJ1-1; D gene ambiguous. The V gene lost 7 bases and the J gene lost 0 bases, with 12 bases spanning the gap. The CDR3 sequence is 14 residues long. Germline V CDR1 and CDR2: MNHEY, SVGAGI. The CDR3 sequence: CASTADNMNTEAFF. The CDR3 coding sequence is TGTGCCAGCACCGCGGATAATATGAACACTGAAGCTTTCTTT.